Presented here are 14 T cell receptor beta chains from one specimen sequenced in a study of OX40 agonist ivuxolimab in advanced cancers. The library was generated by the immunoSEQ multiplex PCR assay. TCRdb's version of the immuneACCESS table is confined to in-frame rearrangements and falls short of the full clone set. An unresolved V gene accounts for under half of the shortfall where checked; the remainder is of unknown origin. This sample comprises fewer than 65,000 clones, 70% to 90% of them detected only once. The ten largest make up around 0.5% of the sample. The sequenced sample was CD4+ or CD8+ T cells sorted from blood, obtained in a trial of the OX40 agonist ivuxolimab. These receptors were collected from an adult with an advanced solid tumor such as melanoma, head and neck, liver or kidney cancer.

The chain carries TRBV6-6 and TRBJ1-1; TRBD1 matches at 8 bases. The V gene end was trimmed by 6 bases and the J gene end by 1 base; junction bases not matched to a gene: 1. This CDR3 comprises 13 residues. Germline CDR1 is MNHNY and CDR2 is SVGAGI (reference sequence). CDR3 region: CASSDRGNTEAFF. Written as DNA, the CDR3 is TGTGCCAGCAGCGACAGGGGGAACACTGAAGCTTTCTTT.

The V call is TRBV19, the J call TRBJ2-5; D is possibly TRBD1 (6 bases). This CDR3 has 13 amino acids. The germline CDR1 and CDR2 sequences are LNHDA and SQIVND (reference sequence). The ends were cut back, 5 bases at V and 5 bases at J, with 12 bases in the middle. The CDR3 region is CASSGQNRETQYF. The CDR3 nucleotides are TGTGCCAGTAGTGGACAGAATAGGGAGACCCAGTACTTC.

The chain joins TRBV7-9 to TRBJ1-1; a possible D gene is TRBD1 (5 bases). V was trimmed by 5 bases and J by 1 base, leaving 14 bases between them. Germline V gene sequence: CDR1 SEHNR, CDR2 FQNEAQ (reference sequence). The CDR3 consists of 15 residues. The CDR3 here is CASSPRATGNTEAFF. The CDR3 bases are TGTGCCAGCAGCCCCAGAGCCACAGGGAACACTGAAGCTTTCTTT.

The chain is built from TRBV9 and TRBJ2-2; TRBD2 might be the D (5 bases). CDR3 length: 15 amino acids. CDR1 and CDR2 from the germline V gene are SGDLS and YYNGEE. Trimming left V 2 bases short and J 3 bases short, with 11 bases between. CDR3 nucleotides: TGTGCCAGCAGCGTCGACCCTAGCTACACCGGGGAGCTGTTTTTT. This gives the protein CASSVDPSYTGELFF.

The chain combines TRBV18 with TRBJ2-1; possible D gene TRBD2, 6 bases. CDR1 is KGHSH and CDR2 is LQKENI in the germline V gene. Trimming left V 0 bases short and J 0 bases short, with 9 bases between. This CDR3 contains 16 residues. The CDR3 region is CASSPPGGPSYNEQFF. The CDR3 nucleotides are TGTGCCAGCTCACCACCGGGGGGTCCCTCCTACAATGAGCAGTTCTTC.

This clone has ten or more counts. V usage is TRBV4-3 and J usage is TRBJ1-2; weak D call: TRBD1 (6 bases). The germline gives CDR1 LGHNA, CDR2 YSLEER. Trimming left V 0 bases short and J 4 bases short, with 12 bases between. CDR3 length: 15 residues. CDR3 sequence reads: CASSQDTQGLYGYTF. The CDR3 DNA is TGCGCCAGCAGCCAAGACACACAGGGTCTCTATGGCTACACCTTC.

This sequence joins TRBV7-2 and TRBJ1-5, with 7 bases fitting TRBD1. CDR1 is SGHTA, CDR2 FQGNSA, per germline. The CDR3 runs to 13 residues. The trim removed 5 bases at V and 4 bases at J, leaving 2 bases unmatched. The CDR3 spells CASSPGQNQPQHF. The CDR3 nucleotides read TGTGCCAGCAGCCCGGGACAGAATCAGCCCCAGCATTTT. Variable domain in full (rest from reference TRBV7-2 and TRBJ1-5): GAGVSQSPSNKVTEKGKDVELRCDPISGHTALYWYRQSLGQGLEFLIYFQGNSAPDKSGLPSDRFSAERTGGSVSTLTIQRTQQEDSAVYLCASSPGQNQPQHFGDGTRLSIL.

The gene calls are TRBV5-1 and TRBJ2-5, with D uncertain. CDR1 is SGHRS and CDR2 is YFSETQ in the germline V gene. This CDR3 is 15 amino acids long. Trimming pared 4 bases from V and 4 bases from J, leaving 17 bases between. The CDR3 nucleotides are TGCGCCAGCAGCCCGTCCGGGTCGAACGGAGAGACCCAGTACTTC. Protein sequence: CASSPSGSNGETQYF.

V gene TRBV6-1 combines with J gene TRBJ2-7, with a weak D call TRBD2 (6 bases). The CDR3 spans 14 residues. Between the trimmed V and J ends, which lost 10 bases and 4 bases, there was a span of 20 bases. Germline V gene data show CDR1 as MNHNS and CDR2 as SASEGT. In nucleotides, the CDR3 is TGTGCCACCCTTCCCTGGATAGGGAGGTACGAGCAGTACTTC. Its protein product is CATLPWIGRYEQYF.

The rearrangement joins TRBV4-3 to TRBJ2-7; D is unclear. Trimming stripped 3 bases from V and 5 bases from J, with 11 bases between. CDR3 length: 13 residues. Germline loops: CDR1 LGHNA, CDR2 YSLEER. The CDR3 bases are TGCGCCAGCAGCCACGTGGCGTTCGACGAGCAGTACTTC. Amino acids: CASSHVAFDEQYF.

The rearrangement uses TRBV6-5 and TRBJ1-5; D unclear. CDR3 size: 11 residues. In germline, CDR1 is MNHEY, CDR2 SVGAGI. Trimming cost V 5 bases and J 4 bases, with 3 bases left between them. CDR3 coding DNA: TGTGCCAGCAGTGAAAATCAGCCCCAGCATTTT. It is translated as CASSENQPQHF.

DNA for the CDR3: TGTGCCAGCAGTGTTCAGGGTTACACTGAAGCTTTCTTT. Translating it yields CASSVQGYTEAFF. The chain carries TRBV6-1 and TRBJ1-1; D is possibly TRBD1 (5 bases). CDR1 MNHNS and CDR2 SASEGT come from the germline V gene. The CDR3 spans 13 residues. The germline V and J ends were trimmed by 4 bases and 3 bases, with 9 bases remaining between them.

The CDR3 nucleotides are TGCGCCAGCAGCCGAGCTTCCCGGGACAGCCTCTCTGGGGCCAACGTCCTGACTTTC. It codes for CASSRASRDSLSGANVLTF. This chain connects TRBV4-3 to TRBJ2-6; 7 bases align to TRBD1. This CDR3 has 19 residues. Germline V gene sequence: CDR1 LGHNA, CDR2 YSLEER. V dropped 4 bases and J dropped 0; count of bases not matched to a gene: 12.

The V call is TRBV7-2, the J call TRBJ1-2; a possible D gene is TRBD1 (6 bases). Germline assignment: CDR1 SGHTA and CDR2 FQGNSA. This CDR3 has 15 amino acids. The V and J ends lost 4 bases and 2 bases respectively, with 14 bases between them. The CDR3: CASSSPPQGNYGYTF. In DNA form, the CDR3 reads TGTGCCAGCAGCTCACCACCCCAGGGGAACTATGGCTACACCTTC.